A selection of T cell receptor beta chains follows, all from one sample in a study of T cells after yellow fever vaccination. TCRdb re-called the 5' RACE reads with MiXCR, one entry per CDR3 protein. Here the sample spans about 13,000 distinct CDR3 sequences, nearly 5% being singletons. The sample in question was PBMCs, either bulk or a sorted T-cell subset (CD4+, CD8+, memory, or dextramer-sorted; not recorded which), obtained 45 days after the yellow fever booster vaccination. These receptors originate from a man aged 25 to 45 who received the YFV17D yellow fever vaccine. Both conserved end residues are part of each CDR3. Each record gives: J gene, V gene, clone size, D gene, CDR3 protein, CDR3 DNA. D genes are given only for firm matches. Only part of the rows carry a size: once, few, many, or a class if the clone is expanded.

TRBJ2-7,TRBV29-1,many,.,CSVEGDLYYEQYF,TGCAGCGTTGAGGGAGATCTTTACTACGAGCAGTACTTC
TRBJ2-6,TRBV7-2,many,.,CASSPAAGANVLTF,TGTGCCAGCAGCCCAGCAGCTGGGGCCAACGTCCTGACTTTC
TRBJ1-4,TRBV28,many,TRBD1,CASSRTGTGSNEKLFF,TGTGCCAGCAGCAGAACCGGGACAGGCTCTAATGAAAAACTGTTTTTT
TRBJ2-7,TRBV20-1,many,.,CSATGQFKSSYEQYF,TGCAGTGCTACTGGACAGTTCAAGAGCTCCTACGAGCAGTACTTC
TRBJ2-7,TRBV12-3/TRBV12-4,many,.,CASSFGGSRDEQYF,TGTGCCAGCAGTTTCGGGGGTAGCCGAGACGAGCAGTACTTC
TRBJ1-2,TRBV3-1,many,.,CASSQESFGGGYTF,TGTGCCAGCAGCCAAGAGAGTTTTGGGGGAGGCTACACCTTC
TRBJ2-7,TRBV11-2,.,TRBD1,CASSLGTGAPEQYF,TGTGCCAGCAGCTTAGGGACAGGGGCGCCCGAGCAGTACTTC
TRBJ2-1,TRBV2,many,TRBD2,CASMSRTSGSPNEQFF,TGTGCCAGCATGAGCAGAACTAGCGGGAGTCCCAATGAGCAGTTCTTC
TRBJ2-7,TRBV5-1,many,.,CASSVEGPTRSSYEQYF,TGCGCCAGCAGCGTTGAGGGACCGACGAGAAGCTCCTACGAGCAGTACTTC
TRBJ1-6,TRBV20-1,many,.,CSAGQGMSYNSPLHF,TGCAGTGCTGGGCAGGGGATGTCCTATAATTCACCCCTCCACTTT
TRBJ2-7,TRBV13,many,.,CASSSILYEQYF,TGTGCCAGCAGCTCCATCCTCTACGAGCAGTACTTC
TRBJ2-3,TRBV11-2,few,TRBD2,CASSARLKSGGRADTQYF,TGTGCCAGCAGCGCCCGACTAAAGTCGGGAGGGCGGGCAGATACGCAGTATTTT
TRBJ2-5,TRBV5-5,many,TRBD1,CASNRGETQYF,TGTGCCAGCAACAGGGGAGAGACCCAGTACTTC
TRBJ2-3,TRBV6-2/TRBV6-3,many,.,CASPLGLVADTQYF,TGTGCCAGCCCACTAGGTCTGGTGGCAGATACGCAGTATTTT
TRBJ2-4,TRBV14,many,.,CASSQVSVHLSEPKNIQYF,TGTGCCAGCAGCCAAGTTTCAGTACACCTTTCCGAACCCAAAAACATTCAGTACTTC
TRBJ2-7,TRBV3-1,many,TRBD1,CASSPTGGFYEQYF,TGTGCCAGCAGCCCGACAGGGGGGTTCTACGAGCAGTACTTC
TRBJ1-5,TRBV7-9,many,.,CASSLAKRGSNQPQHF,TGTGCCAGCAGCTTAGCTAAACGAGGGAGCAATCAGCCCCAGCATTTT
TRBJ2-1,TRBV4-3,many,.,CASSQDWGSGEQFF,TGCGCCAGCAGCCAAGATTGGGGCAGCGGGGAGCAGTTCTTC
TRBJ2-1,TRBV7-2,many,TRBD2,CASSLSGSYRINEQFF,TGTGCCAGCAGCTTAAGCGGGAGTTACCGAATAAATGAGCAGTTCTTC
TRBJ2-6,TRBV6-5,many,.,CASSSYRSGANVLTF,TGTGCCAGCAGTTCCTACAGGTCTGGGGCCAACGTCCTGACTTTC
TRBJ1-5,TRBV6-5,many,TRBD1,CASRGLWDRNQPQHF,TGTGCCAGCAGGGGCTTATGGGACAGAAATCAGCCCCAGCATTTT
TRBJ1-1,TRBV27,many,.,CASSLLQGNTEAFF,TGTGCCAGCAGCCTCCTTCAGGGGAACACTGAAGCTTTCTTT
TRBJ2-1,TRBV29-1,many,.,CSVVKRALYNEQFF,TGCAGCGTTGTTAAGCGGGCCCTCTACAATGAGCAGTTCTTC
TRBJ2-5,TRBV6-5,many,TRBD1,CASSNRDRAETQYF,TGTGCCAGCAGTAACCGGGACAGGGCTGAGACCCAGTACTTC
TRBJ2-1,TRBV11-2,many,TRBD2,CASRGGGNNEQFF,TGTGCCAGCCGGGGGGGAGGGAACAATGAGCAGTTCTTC
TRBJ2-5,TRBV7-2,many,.,CASSGGLLYGETQYF,TGTGCCAGCAGTGGGGGGCTCCTTTACGGGGAGACCCAGTACTTC
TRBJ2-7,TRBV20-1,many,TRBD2,CSAPERESYEQYF,TGCAGTGCTCCCGAGCGGGAGTCATACGAGCAGTACTTC
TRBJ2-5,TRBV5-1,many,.,CASSPSPTVLQETQYF,TGCGCCAGCAGCCCGAGCCCGACAGTTCTACAAGAGACCCAGTACTTC
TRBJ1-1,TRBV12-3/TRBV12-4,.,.,CASSEQDWSTEAFF,TGTGCCAGCAGCGAACAGGACTGGAGCACTGAAGCTTTCTTT
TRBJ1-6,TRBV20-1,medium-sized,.,CSARDMRQGVATPLHF,TGCAGTGCTAGAGACATGCGGCAGGGCGTCGCGACACCCCTCCACTTT
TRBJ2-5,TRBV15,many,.,CATSRDELYQETQYF,TGTGCCACCAGCAGAGATGAGCTGTACCAAGAGACCCAGTACTTC
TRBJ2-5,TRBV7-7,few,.,CASSPRIPQETQYF,TGTGCTAGCAGCCCCCGCATACCTCAAGAGACCCAGTACTTC
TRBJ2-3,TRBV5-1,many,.,CASKSQASTDTQYF,TGCGCCAGCAAAAGCCAGGCTAGCACAGATACGCAGTATTTT
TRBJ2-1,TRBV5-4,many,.,CASSFQDEQFF,TGTGCCAGCAGCTTCCAGGATGAGCAGTTCTTC
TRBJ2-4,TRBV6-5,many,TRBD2,CASSYGGEGNIQYF,TGTGCCAGCAGTTACGGGGGGGAGGGAAACATTCAGTACTTC
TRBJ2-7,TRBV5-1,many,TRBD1,CASSLGTGGIEQYF,TGCGCCAGCAGCTTGGGGACAGGAGGTATCGAGCAGTACTTC
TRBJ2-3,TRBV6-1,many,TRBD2,CASSQGLAGSTDTQYF,TGTGCCAGCAGTCAAGGACTAGCGGGATCTACAGATACGCAGTATTTT
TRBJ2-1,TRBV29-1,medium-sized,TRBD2,CSVLFLAGVSDEQFF,TGCAGCGTTCTTTTTCTAGCGGGAGTAAGTGATGAGCAGTTCTTC
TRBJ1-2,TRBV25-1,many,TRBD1,CASMKTGGNYGYTF,TGTGCCAGCATGAAGACAGGGGGGAACTATGGCTACACCTTC
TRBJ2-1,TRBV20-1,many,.,CSAQAPGEVNEQFF,TGCAGTGCCCAGGCTCCGGGAGAGGTCAATGAGCAGTTCTTC
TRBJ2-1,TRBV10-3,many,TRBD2,CAIMIAGGPYNEQFF,TGTGCCATCATGATAGCGGGAGGGCCCTACAATGAGCAGTTCTTC
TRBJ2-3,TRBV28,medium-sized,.,CASSLGADTQYF,TGTGCCAGCAGCCTTGGAGCAGATACGCAGTATTTT